Shown below are 3 T cell receptor beta chains from a single sample sequenced in a study of Ad26.COV2.S vaccination and SARS-CoV-2 variants. TCRdb keeps only in-frame clones here, not all; method: immunoSEQ multiplex PCR. Among about half a million clones, about 88% were seen once, and the ten largest hold around 1.8%. The sample's treatment: around 19 received Ad26.COV2.S at low or high dose, single or two shots; 5 received placebo; per-sample allocation not given. Day 63 after the first vaccine or placebo injection was the time point for sampling. The source material was peripheral blood, sampled in a trial of Ad26.COV2.S vaccine versus placebo. Receptors originate from a person between 18 and 59 years old who received the Ad26.COV2.S COVID-19 vaccine or a placebo.

This clone has more than one count but fewer than ten. V and J are TRBV19 and TRBJ2-2, with D perhaps TRBD1 (6 bases). Trimming took off 1 base at V and 5 bases at J, with 11 bases between the two ends. CDR3 length equals 15 residues. Looked up from germline, CDR1 is LNHDA and CDR2 is SQIVND (reference sequence). CDR3 region: CASSIGWQGTGELFF. The DNA for the CDR3 is TGTGCCAGTAGTATAGGGTGGCAGGGGACCGGGGAGCTGTTTTTT.

The chain links TRBV10-3 to TRBJ2-7, with 9 bases fitting TRBD1. The trim removed 8 bases at V and 6 bases at J, leaving 11 bases unmatched. Germline lookup yields CDR1 ENHRY and CDR2 SYGVKD. The length of the CDR3 is 14 residues. The CDR3 region has the DNA TGTGCCATCGCACCGGGACAGGGCAACGGCGAGCAGTACTTC. As protein: CAIAPGQGNGEQYF.

The chain has TRBV7-2 and TRBJ2-7; the D call may be TRBD1 or TRBD2 (5 bases each). The V end lost 2 bases, the J end lost 0 bases, and 11 bases lay between the germline ends. Germline lookup yields CDR1 SGHTA and CDR2 FQGNSA. The CDR3 length is 15 residues. The DNA of the CDR3 is TGTGCCAGCAGCTTATCCCCGGGGACCTCCTACGAGCAGTACTTC. Its protein product is CASSLSPGTSYEQYF.